Shown below are 27 T cell receptor beta chains from a single sample sequenced in a study of monozygotic twins with inflammatory bowel disease. Using the 5' RACE reads, TCRdb records one entry per CDR3 protein without DNA. The sample's table shows some 89,000 distinct CDR3 sequences. The sample consisted of blood. All receptors derive from a human donor with ulcerative colitis or Crohn's disease, or a healthy co-twin of an affected twin (not recorded which).

The V call is TRBV13, the J call TRBJ1-4; there is no DNA to check the TCRdb D call of TRBD1. CDR1 and CDR2 (germline): PRHDT, FYEKMQ (reference sequence). The CDR3 runs to 17 residues. CDR3 residues: CASSSRTGTKVDEKLFF. The complete variable domain, with remaining parts taken from reference TRBV13 and TRBJ1-4, reads AAGVIQSPRHLIKEKRETATLKCYPIPRHDTVYWYQQGPGQDPQFLISFYEKMQSDKGSIPDRFSAQQFSDYHSELNMSSLELGDSALYFCASSSRTGTKVDEKLFFGSGTQLSVL.

J is TRBJ1-6 and V is TRBV20-1. Per germline, CDR1 DFQATT and CDR2 SNEGSKA (reference sequence). The CDR3 is 12 amino acids. This CDR3 is CSVGRGRSPLHF.

The chain links TRBV11-1 to TRBJ1-1; TCRdb outputs TRBD1, but without DNA this stays unchecked. The CDR3 has 20 residues. Germline V gene lookup returns CDR1 SGHAT and CDR2 FQDESV (reference sequence). CDR3 sequence reads: CASSFPLSISLKRTDTEAFF. Together with reference TRBV11-1 and TRBJ1-1, the CDR3 gives the full variable domain: EAEVAQSPRYKITEKSQAVAFWCDPISGHATLYWYRQILGQGPELLVQFQDESVVDDSQLPKDRFSAERLKGVDSTLKIQPAELGDSAMYLCASSFPLSISLKRTDTEAFFGQGTRLTVV.

This chain joins TRBV19 and TRBJ2-7; TCRdb's assignment of TRBD1 cannot be checked, as there is no DNA. Germline CDR1 LNHDA, CDR2 SQIVND (reference sequence). This CDR3 has 15 residues. CDR3: CASSVLGTGFYEQYF.

V and J are TRBV7-2 and TRBJ2-7; TCRdb's D call of TRBD1 is untestable without DNA. The CDR3 is 13 residues long. Germline V gene sequence: CDR1 SGHTA, CDR2 FQGNSA. The CDR3 reads CASSFVRGGEQYF.

The chain carries TRBV20-1 and TRBJ1-1. The CDR3 spans 11 residues. Germline CDR1 DFQATT, CDR2 SNEGSKA (reference sequence). CDR3 amino acids: CSASWDTEAFF.

The rearrangement joins TRBV11-3 to TRBJ1-1. This CDR3 region has 14 residues. The germline V gene has CDR1 SGHNT and CDR2 YENEEA. Here the CDR3 reads CASSLGVVGTEAFF. The entire variable domain, with the rest obtained from reference TRBV11-3 and TRBJ1-1, is as follows: EAGVVQSPRYKIIEKKQPVAFWCNPISGHNTLYWYLQNLGQGPELLIRYENEEAVDDSQLPKDRFSAERLKGVDSTLKIQPAELGDSAVYLCASSLGVVGTEAFFGQGTRLTVV.

The chain employs TRBV20-1 and TRBJ2-5. Per the germline V gene, CDR1 is DFQATT and CDR2 is SNEGSKA (reference sequence). This CDR3 is built from 13 residues. CDR3 amino acids: CSASVAAVRTQYF.

The chain has TRBV5-1 and TRBJ2-3. Per germline, CDR1 SGHRS and CDR2 YFSETQ. The CDR3 runs 14 residues. CDR3 sequence reads: CASSFGQAGDTQYF.

The gene calls are TRBV6-6 and TRBJ1-1; TCRdb reports TRBD1, a call that lacks DNA to check it against. CDR1 is MNHNY and CDR2 is SVGAGI in the germline V gene (reference sequence). This CDR3 spans 13 amino acids. This chain's CDR3 is CASEWTANTEAFF.

The chain combines TRBV6-1 with TRBJ1-2. In germline, CDR1 is MNHNS, CDR2 SASEGT. The CDR3 consists of 13 residues. CDR3 residues: CASSEGLRYGYTF.

The J gene is TRBJ1-6, the V gene TRBV15; TCRdb designates TRBD1, a call that cannot be tested without DNA. The CDR3 loop spans 18 amino acids. Germline lookup yields CDR1 LNHNV and CDR2 YYDKDF (reference sequence). Here the CDR3 reads CATSRDQGISREIRRASF.

This chain connects TRBV29-1 to TRBJ1-1. CDR1 SQVTM and CDR2 ANQGSEA come from the germline V gene. This CDR3 is built from 12 residues. CDR3 region: CSVDQVNTEAFF.

The chain combines TRBV10-3 with TRBJ2-7. Germline assignment: CDR1 ENHRY and CDR2 SYGVKD. The CDR3 totals 13 residues. CDR3 sequence reads: CAISENNPYEQYF.

The J gene is TRBJ1-5, the V gene TRBV12-3 or TRBV12-4. The CDR3 spans 14 residues. The CDR3 here is CASSFGDLNQPQHF.

The chain joins TRBV12-3 or TRBV12-4 to TRBJ1-1; lacking DNA, the TRBD1 call made by TCRdb goes unchecked. The CDR3 is 15 amino acids. CDR3 sequence reads: CASSFAGQLNTEAFF.

The rearrangement joins TRBV7-2 to TRBJ2-1; there is no DNA to check the TCRdb D call of TRBD1. The CDR3 is 14 amino acids. Germline V CDR1 and CDR2: SGHTA, FQGNSA. The chain's CDR3 is CASSFAGGSDEQFF.

V is TRBV7-3 and J is TRBJ2-1; TCRdb lists TRBD2, though no DNA is available to test this call. CDR3 length: 15 residues. Germline lookup yields CDR1 SGHTA and CDR2 FQGTGA. The CDR3 region is CASSFAGGRVYEQFF.

This sequence joins TRBV5-1 and TRBJ1-2; TCRdb indicates TRBD1, and absent DNA this call remains unverified. CDR1 is SGHRS, CDR2 YFSETQ, per germline. This CDR3 spans 13 amino acids. CDR3 protein: CASSLAAGYGYTF. Full variable domain (remainder filled in from reference TRBV5-1 and TRBJ1-2): KAGVTQTPRYLIKTRGQQVTLSCSPISGHRSVSWYQQTPGQGLQFLFEYFSETQRNKGNFPGRFSGRQFSNSRSEMNVSTLELGDSALYLCASSLAAGYGYTFGSGTRLTVV.

This chain connects TRBV7-8 to TRBJ1-5; the D call from TCRdb, TRBD1, cannot be confirmed without DNA. This CDR3 contains 14 residues. Germline V gene sequence: CDR1 SGHVS, CDR2 FQNEAQ. CDR3 region: CASSYPGNGQPQHF.

This rearrangement joins TRBV6-2 or TRBV6-3 to TRBJ1-6; absent DNA, TCRdb's TRBD1 call cannot be checked. From germline, CDR1 is MNHEY and CDR2 SVGEGT. This CDR3 contains 20 residues. The CDR3 protein is CASSFPRTGIQRSYNSPLHF.

This sequence joins TRBV4-1 and TRBJ2-2; TCRdb proposes TRBD1, but this gene call is untestable without DNA. The CDR3 length is 17 residues. CDR1 and CDR2 (germline): MGHRA, YSYEKL. CDR3 sequence reads: CASSQRPGTGWTGELFF.

The rearrangement uses TRBV7-2 and TRBJ2-5; the D call from TCRdb, TRBD1, cannot be confirmed without DNA. Germline lookup yields CDR1 SGHTA and CDR2 FQGNSA. The length of the CDR3 is 14 residues. The CDR3 loop is CASSSDRGGQTQYF.

The rearrangement joins TRBV6-1 to TRBJ2-3. CDR1 MNHNS and CDR2 SASEGT come from the germline V gene. CDR3 length equals 14 residues. The CDR3 is CASRLPSSTDTQYF.

CDR3 protein: CASRAFGESSYEQYF. V is TRBV25-1 and J is TRBJ2-7. From germline, CDR1 is MGHDK and CDR2 SYGVNS. The CDR3 has 15 residues.

CDR3 in amino acids: CASSLAAGSANTGELFF. The chain combines TRBV5-1 with TRBJ2-2. The CDR3 consists of 17 residues. Germline CDR1 reads SGHRS; CDR2 reads YFSETQ.

The chain carries TRBV20-1 and TRBJ2-1; TCRdb calls TRBD1, which cannot be checked without DNA. Germline CDR1 DFQATT, CDR2 SNEGSKA (reference sequence). The CDR3 extends over 14 amino acids. CDR3 sequence reads: CSAIFRDRRNEQFF.